This T cell receptor (beta chain) appears in the sequencing data of a study of T cell responses to AZD1222 COVID-19 vaccine. Study conclusions and caveats: Unmutated variant regions are reportedly targeted by nearly half of spike-specific TCRs. Baseline serostatus was positive in only a handful of AZD1222 recipients.

This CDR3 has 17 amino acids. The junction had 9 bases not matched to a gene; V was cut back by 6 bases and J by 0 bases. Looked up from germline, CDR1 is SNHLY and CDR2 is FYNNEI. In regard to this clone: Antigen specificity is unknown.

Clones were sequenced by immunoSEQ multiplex PCR, and TCRdb holds only the in-frame ones, with some missing. The table has some 110,000 clones, about 91% seen once. This sequence originates from an adult in good health. The starting material was peripheral blood, obtained on day 0 of AZD1222 vaccination. The chain has TRBV2 and TRBJ1-3; 9 bases map to TRBD1. The CDR3 DNA reads TGTGCCAGCAGCGGAACAGGGGGCCCGAGCTCTGGAAACACCATATATTTT. This encodes CASSGTGGPSSGNTIYF.